Shown below are 20 T cell receptor beta chains from a single sample sequenced in a study of blood T cell repertoires in COVID-19. Sequencing used immunoSEQ multiplex PCR; TCRdb keeps in-frame clones, though not all of them. Of just under 150,000 clones listed, 89% are singletons. The sequenced sample consisted of peripheral blood. The receptor source for this set is a human donor in a cohort sampled during active COVID-19.

V usage is TRBV7-3 and J usage is TRBJ2-7; the match to TRBD1 covers 8 bases. The CDR3 loop spans 15 amino acids. Per the germline V gene, CDR1 is SGHTA and CDR2 is FQGTGA. Trimming removed 4 bases from V and 2 bases from J; junction bases left unmatched: 7. The CDR3 DNA follows: TGTGCCAGCAGCTCCGCCGGGACAGGCCCCTACGAGCAGTACTTC. This translates into CASSSAGTGPYEQYF.

A single count supports this clone. This chain joins TRBV2 and TRBJ2-7, with a tentative D call TRBD2 (5 bases). Germline V gives CDR1 SNHLY, CDR2 FYNNEI. With 4 bases removed from V and 6 bases from J, the gap between germline ends came to 13 bases. CDR3 length: 13 amino acids. In DNA, the CDR3 is TGTGCCAGCAGTGTGCGGGTCATAGCCGAGCAGTACTTC. This encodes CASSVRVIAEQYF.

This clone was seen a single time. The rearrangement links TRBV7-2 to TRBJ2-1, with 11 bases that match TRBD2. The CDR3 covers 15 residues. CDR1 is SGHTA, CDR2 FQGNSA, per germline. V trimming: 3 bases; J trimming: 9 bases; junction bases outside the gene matches: 7. CDR3: CASSLRGSGGAEQFF. The CDR3 bases are TGTGCCAGCAGCTTGAGGGGTAGCGGGGGGGCTGAGCAGTTCTTC. Drawing the rest from reference TRBV7-2 and TRBJ2-1, the complete variable domain is GAGVSQSPSNKVTEKGKDVELRCDPISGHTALYWYRQSLGQGLEFLIYFQGNSAPDKSGLPSDRFSAERTGGSVSTLTIQRTQQEDSAVYLCASSLRGSGGAEQFFGPGTRLTVL.

This chain connects TRBV5-1 to TRBJ2-2; 13 nucleotides agree with TRBD2. The CDR3 has 19 residues. Germline values: CDR1 SGHRS, CDR2 YFSETQ. V was clipped by 0 bases and J by 5 bases; unmatched bases: 10. Here the CDR3 reads CASSLARLAGGQRTGELFF. The CDR3, as DNA: TGCGCCAGCAGCTTGGCTCGACTAGCGGGGGGCCAGAGGACCGGGGAGCTGTTTTTT.

The chain is built from TRBV11-3 and TRBJ1-1; D is ambiguous. V lost 3 bases to trimming and J lost 1 base, with 6 bases between them. This CDR3 has 13 amino acids. In germline, CDR1 is SGHNT, CDR2 YENEEA. CDR3 amino acids: CASSFQRNTEAFF. The CDR3 DNA sequence: TGTGCCAGCAGCTTTCAGCGGAACACTGAAGCTTTCTTT.

This chain connects TRBV7-9 to TRBJ2-3; 14 positions agree with TRBD2. Germline loops: CDR1 SEHNR, CDR2 FQNEAQ (reference sequence). This CDR3 contains 16 residues. With V trimmed by 3 bases and J by 5 bases, 4 bases remained unmatched. This CDR3 reads CASSFPTSGGGDTQYF. The CDR3 bases are TGTGCCAGCAGCTTCCCGACTAGCGGGGGGGGAGATACGCAGTATTTT.

The gene calls are TRBV5-6 and TRBJ2-5, with D possibly being TRBD1 (5 bases). Germline values: CDR1 SGHDT, CDR2 YYEEEE. The V end lost 4 bases, the J end lost 5 bases, and 12 bases lay between the germline ends. The CDR3 has 13 amino acids. CDR3 region: CASSSTGVETQYF. DNA for the CDR3: TGTGCCAGCAGCAGTACAGGTGTGGAGACCCAGTACTTC.

The chain links TRBV2 to TRBJ1-2; maybe TRBD1 (5 bases). The CDR3 contains 15 residues. Germline values: CDR1 SNHLY, CDR2 FYNNEI. Trimming shortened V by 8 bases and J by 5 bases, and 21 bases separated the two germline ends. CDR3 in amino acids: CASGLETAGGYGYTF. CDR3 bases: TGTGCCAGCGGTCTTGAGACAGCCGGGGGATATGGCTACACCTTC.

The rearrangement joins TRBV11-2 to TRBJ2-5; D is possibly TRBD2 (5 bases). The ends were cut back, 5 bases at V and 5 bases at J, with 18 bases in the middle. The CDR3 has 15 amino acids. CDR1 and CDR2 (germline): SGHAT, FQNNGV. The CDR3 DNA is TGTGCCAGCAGCCCTAGCACCAGTTTTGAGGAGACCCAGTACTTC. It is translated as CASSPSTSFEETQYF.

J is TRBJ2-1 and V is TRBV12-3 or TRBV12-4; D may be TRBD2 (6 bases). Trimming cost V 5 bases and J 10 bases, with 15 bases left between them. The CDR3 has 13 amino acids. The CDR3 sequence: CASSPTTSDEQFF. CDR3 nucleotide sequence: TGTGCCAGCAGTCCGACGACTAGTGACGAGCAGTTCTTC.

The chain is built from TRBV9 and TRBJ2-2; tentative D call: TRBD1 (6 bases). This CDR3 spans 13 amino acids. Germline CDR1 reads SGDLS; CDR2 reads YYNGEE. Trimming stripped 3 bases from V and 5 bases from J, with 8 bases between. The CDR3 coding sequence is TGTGCCAGCAGCGGAGGGGGAACCGGGGAGCTGTTTTTT. Translation: CASSGGGTGELFF.

The chain is built from TRBV5-6 and TRBJ1-4, with 8 bases fitting TRBD1. The CDR3 loop spans 16 amino acids. With V trimmed by 5 bases and J by 1 base, 7 bases remained unmatched. Germline V gives CDR1 SGHDT, CDR2 YYEEEE. The CDR3 coding sequence is TGTGCCAGCAGATACAGGGGGAGGCAAACTAATGAAAAACTGTTTTTT. As protein: CASRYRGRQTNEKLFF. The whole variable domain, remainder taken from reference TRBV5-6 and TRBJ1-4, is DAGVTQSPTHLIKTRGQQVTLRCSPKSGHDTVSWYQQALGQGPQFIFQYYEEEERQRGNFPDRFSGHQFPNYSSELNVNALLLGDSALYLCASRYRGRQTNEKLFFGSGTQLSVL.

The chain is built from TRBV27 and TRBJ2-1; TRBD1 aligns across 9 bases. V lost 4 bases to trimming and J lost 5 bases; unmatched junction nucleotides: 6. CDR3 length equals 15 residues. CDR1 MNHEY and CDR2 SMNVEV come from the germline V gene (reference sequence). The CDR3 is CASSYPGQGNNEQFF. The CDR3 DNA is TGTGCCAGCAGTTATCCGGGACAGGGTAACAATGAGCAGTTCTTC.

This clone showed up just a few times. V is TRBV4-1 and J is TRBJ1-4; 7 positions agree with TRBD1. CDR1 and CDR2 from the germline V gene are MGHRA and YSYEKL. The CDR3 totals 15 residues. V shed 6 bases and J 2 bases; nucleotides not matched to a gene: 6. The CDR3 coding sequence is TGCGCCAGCAGGCAAACAGGGGTGACTAATGAAAAACTGTTTTTT. Its translation: CASRQTGVTNEKLFF.

The V call is TRBV3-1 (or the pseudogene TRBV3-2), the J call TRBJ1-1; 9 bases fit TRBD1. The V and J ends lost 4 bases and 5 bases, in that order; junction bases with no gene match: 5. Germline CDR1 is LGHDT and CDR2 is YNNKEL (reference sequence). The CDR3 runs to 14 residues. The CDR3 spells CASSRPDRGTEAFF. CDR3 bases: TGTGCCAGCAGCCGACCTGACAGGGGGACTGAAGCTTTCTTT.

The CDR3 bases are TGTGCCAGCAGCTCACAGGCCGGTGTAGCCAAAAACATTCAGTACTTC. It encodes CASSSQAGVAKNIQYF. The V gene is TRBV5-4, the J gene TRBJ2-4; D is possibly TRBD1 (5 bases). Germline loops: CDR1 SGHNT, CDR2 YYREEE (reference sequence). The V end lost 3 bases, the J end lost 0 bases, and 13 bases lay between the germline ends. The CDR3 length is 16 residues.

This CDR3 is CASSAGGAYNEQFF. CDR3 nucleotides: TGTGCCAGCAGCGCCGGGGGGGCCTACAATGAGCAGTTCTTC. This sequence joins TRBV11-3 and TRBJ2-1; 8 nucleotides agree with TRBD2. The CDR3 consists of 14 residues. Trimming removed 5 bases from V and 2 bases from J; junction bases left unmatched: 2. The germline CDR1 and CDR2 sequences are SGHNT and YENEEA. The whole variable domain, remainder taken from reference TRBV11-3 and TRBJ2-1, is EAGVVQSPRYKIIEKKQPVAFWCNPISGHNTLYWYLQNLGQGPELLIRYENEEAVDDSQLPKDRFSAERLKGVDSTLKIQPAELGDSAVYLCASSAGGAYNEQFFGPGTRLTVL.

The chain joins TRBV7-3 to TRBJ2-1; 9 bases fit TRBD2. CDR1 SGHTA and CDR2 FQGTGA come from the germline V gene. This CDR3 spans 16 amino acids. Unmatched junction bases numbered 7, after V lost 3 bases and J lost 4 bases. The CDR3 loop reads CASSFTSAGGYNEQFF. The CDR3 nucleotides read TGTGCCAGCAGCTTTACTTCAGCGGGGGGTTACAATGAGCAGTTCTTC.

CDR3 in amino acids: CASSAWTGGLNTEAFF. The CDR3 DNA reads as TGTGCCAGCAGTGCCTGGACAGGGGGTTTGAACACTGAAGCTTTCTTT. The rearrangement links TRBV27 to TRBJ1-1, with 10 nucleotides matching TRBD1. Germline V gives CDR1 MNHEY, CDR2 SMNVEV (reference sequence). V was clipped by 5 bases and J by 0 bases; unmatched bases: 6. The CDR3 sequence is 16 residues long.

V gene TRBV5-4 combines with J gene TRBJ2-1; the match to TRBD2 covers 9 bases. The CDR3 is 16 residues long. The germline gives CDR1 SGHNT, CDR2 YYREEE (reference sequence). V was clipped by 5 bases and J by 0 bases; unmatched bases: 6. CDR3 protein: CASSLAGRRSYNEQFF. In nucleotides, the CDR3 is TGTGCCAGCAGTCTAGCGGGGAGACGCTCCTACAATGAGCAGTTCTTC.